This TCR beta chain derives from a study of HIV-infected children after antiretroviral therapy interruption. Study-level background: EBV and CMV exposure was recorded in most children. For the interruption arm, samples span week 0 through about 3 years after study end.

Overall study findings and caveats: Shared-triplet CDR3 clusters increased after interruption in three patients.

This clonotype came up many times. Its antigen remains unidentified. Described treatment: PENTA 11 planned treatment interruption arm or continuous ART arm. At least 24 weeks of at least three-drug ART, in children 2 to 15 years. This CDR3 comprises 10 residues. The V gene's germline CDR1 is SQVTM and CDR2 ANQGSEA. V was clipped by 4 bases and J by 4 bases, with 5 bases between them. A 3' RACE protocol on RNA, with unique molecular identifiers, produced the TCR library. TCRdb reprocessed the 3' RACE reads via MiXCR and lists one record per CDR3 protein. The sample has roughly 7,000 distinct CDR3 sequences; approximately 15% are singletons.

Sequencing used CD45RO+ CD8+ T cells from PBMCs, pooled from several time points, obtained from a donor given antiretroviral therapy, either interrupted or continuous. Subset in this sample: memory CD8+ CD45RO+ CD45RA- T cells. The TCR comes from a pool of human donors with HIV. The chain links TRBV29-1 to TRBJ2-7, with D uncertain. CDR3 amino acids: CSVGGYEQYF. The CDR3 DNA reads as TGCAGCGTTGGAGGTTACGAGCAGTACTTC.